These 32 T cell receptor beta chains came from one sample sequenced in a study of shared clonotypes between healthy human individuals. The table came from immunoSEQ multiplex PCR; TCRdb's copy has only in-frame clones and leaves some out. The sample has about 2,500,000 clones; just over 90% are singletons. Sequences were obtained from naive CD4+ T cells sorted from blood. Sample subset: CD45RA+ positively selected. These receptors came from a man younger than 35 in good health.

This clone showed up just once. At the DNA level, this CDR3 is encoded by other sequences in the same sample as well. The V call is TRBV11-2, the J call TRBJ2-7, with 10 bases identical to TRBD2. CDR1 is SGHAT, CDR2 FQNNGV, per germline. J lost 4 bases, V lost 2 bases, and 2 bases had no gene match. The CDR3 is 14 residues long. CDR3 coding DNA: TGTGCCAGCAGCTTACTAGCGGGAGCTTACGAGCAGTACTTC. This codes for CASSLLAGAYEQYF.

The chain carries TRBV19 and TRBJ2-1; 9 positions agree with TRBD1. The CDR3 is 13 amino acids. Unmatched junction bases numbered 5, after V lost 9 bases and J lost 5 bases. Germline CDR1 LNHDA, CDR2 SQIVND (reference sequence). The CDR3 protein is CASIDRGNNEQFF. The CDR3 DNA follows: TGTGCCAGCATAGACAGGGGGAACAATGAGCAGTTCTTC. Using reference TRBV19 and TRBJ2-1 for the parts outside the CDR3, the full variable domain is DGGITQSPKYLFRKEGQNVTLSCEQNLNHDAMYWYRQDPGQGLRLIYYSQIVNDFQKGDIAEGYSVSREKKESFPLTVTSAQKNPTAFYLCASIDRGNNEQFFGPGTRLTVL.

J is TRBJ1-2 and V is TRBV30; 8 bases are a match to TRBD1. In germline, CDR1 is GTSNPN, CDR2 SVGIG (reference sequence). V lost 3 bases to trimming and J lost 3 bases; unmatched junction nucleotides: 12. This CDR3 has 16 amino acids. The DNA for the CDR3 is TGTGCCTGGAGAGTATACCGGGACAGGAGGCACTATGGCTACACCTTC. This encodes CAWRVYRDRRHYGYTF.

This clone was observed a single time. The rearrangement links TRBV5-1 to TRBJ2-7; tentative D call: TRBD2 (6 bases). The V gene's germline CDR1 is SGHRS and CDR2 YFSETQ. V was trimmed by 2 bases and J by 8 bases, leaving 17 bases between them. The CDR3 is made up of 14 amino acids. CDR3 bases: TGCGCCAGCAGCTTAGGAGGGAGCGAAGCGAAGCAGTACTTC. It is translated as CASSLGGSEAKQYF.

The table lists this clone with a count of one. The V gene is TRBV2, the J gene TRBJ1-1; the D is unclear. Trimming took 1 base from V and 7 from J, leaving 10 bases between them. Per germline, CDR1 SNHLY and CDR2 FYNNEI. The CDR3 length is 13 residues. The CDR3 DNA is TGTGCCAGCAGTGAAGGTGGGCGTCTTGAAGCTTTCTTT. It translates to CASSEGGRLEAFF.

Regarding this clone: Additional DNA sequences in this sample encode the identical CDR3. This sequence joins TRBV27 and TRBJ2-7; the D is unclear. The CDR3 loop spans 12 amino acids. The germline V and J ends were trimmed by 6 bases and 2 bases, with 8 bases remaining between them. Germline CDR1 MNHEY, CDR2 SMNVEV (reference sequence). CDR3 in amino acids: CASSRVPYEQYF. CDR3 DNA: TGTGCCAGCAGCCGGGTCCCCTACGAGCAGTACTTC.

The J gene is TRBJ2-1, the V gene TRBV28; D gene ambiguous. The CDR3 loop spans 15 amino acids. Trimming cost V 5 bases and J 0 bases, with 11 bases left between them. Germline CDR1 reads MDHEN; CDR2 reads SYDVKM. CDR3 nucleotides: TGTGCCAGCAGTCTGCGATACAGCTCCTACAATGAGCAGTTCTTC. It specifies CASSLRYSSYNEQFF.

V is TRBV6-1 and J is TRBJ2-5, with 7 bases lining up with TRBD2. The CDR3 has 14 amino acids. CDR1 and CDR2 from the germline V gene are MNHNS and SASEGT. Trimming took 3 bases from V and 5 from J; bases not matched to a gene: 6. DNA of the CDR3: TGTGCCAGCAGTGAGGGGGGGTGGGTCGAGACCCAGTACTTC. Protein product: CASSEGGWVETQYF.

This clone was counted a single time. This chain links TRBV5-4 with TRBJ1-3; D uncertain. Trimming took off 6 bases at V and 0 bases at J, with 7 bases between the two ends. The CDR3 is 13 residues long. Germline V gene sequence: CDR1 SGHNT, CDR2 YYREEE (reference sequence). CDR3 bases: TGTGCCAGCACGGGCCCCTCTGGAAACACCATATATTTT. It is translated as CASTGPSGNTIYF. The whole variable domain, filled in from reference TRBV5-4 and TRBJ1-3, reads ETGVTQSPTHLIKTRGQQVTLRCSSQSGHNTVSWYQQALGQGPQFIFQYYREEENGRGNFPPRFSGLQFPNYSSELNVNALELDDSALYLCASTGPSGNTIYFGEGSWLTVV.

The sample holds one count of this clone. The gene calls are TRBV6-1 and TRBJ2-6; D unclear. Trimming cost V 2 bases and J 4 bases, with 6 bases left between them. Germline V CDR1 and CDR2: MNHNS, SASEGT. This CDR3 is 14 amino acids long. As DNA, the CDR3 is TGTGCCAGCAGTGAAAGAGTAGGGGCCAACGTCCTGACTTTC. This codes for CASSERVGANVLTF.

This chain connects TRBV5-1 to TRBJ2-7; no clear D gene. The CDR3 loop spans 14 amino acids. The V end lost 0 bases, the J end lost 0 bases, and 7 bases lay between the germline ends. Germline V gives CDR1 SGHRS, CDR2 YFSETQ. The CDR3 region has the DNA TGCGCCAGCAGCTTGGAAGTGAGCTCCTACGAGCAGTACTTC. Encoded protein: CASSLEVSSYEQYF.

This rearrangement joins TRBV28 to TRBJ2-4; D tentatively fits TRBD1 or TRBD2 (6 bases each). V was cut by 5 bases and J by 8 bases, with 13 bases left in between. Germline V gives CDR1 MDHEN, CDR2 SYDVKM. This CDR3 comprises 13 residues. The CDR3 nucleotides read TGTGCCAGCAGTCTCAGGGGAGGCTACATTCAGTACTTC. This encodes CASSLRGGYIQYF.

The rearrangement uses TRBV5-1 and TRBJ2-2, with D possibly matching TRBD1 (8 bases). Germline lookup yields CDR1 SGHRS and CDR2 YFSETQ. Trimming removed 7 bases from V and 4 bases from J, with 23 bases in between. The CDR3 runs 17 residues. CDR3 sequence: CASVGTGAGSGTGELFF. The CDR3 DNA reads TGCGCCAGCGTCGGGACAGGAGCGGGGAGTGGCACCGGGGAGCTGTTTTTT.

This chain links TRBV18 with TRBJ1-6; 8 nucleotides agree with TRBD1. J was trimmed by 7 bases and V by 3 bases; bases with no gene match: 11. Germline assignment: CDR1 KGHSH and CDR2 LQKENI. This CDR3 comprises 17 residues. DNA for the CDR3: TGTGCCAGCTCACCCCTAACCCAGGGGGCAGAAAATTCACCCCTCCACTTT. This codes for CASSPLTQGAENSPLHF.

This chain links TRBV18 with TRBJ2-5; D uncertain. V shed 3 bases and J shed 3 bases, with 5 bases lying between them. Per germline, CDR1 KGHSH and CDR2 LQKENI. The CDR3 sequence is 12 residues long. The CDR3 loop is CASSPDKETQYF. CDR3 coding DNA: TGTGCCAGCTCACCCGACAAAGAGACCCAGTACTTC.

Details on this clone: The sample carries other DNA sequences with the same CDR3. The CDR3 nucleotides are TGTGCCAGCAGCGCAGACGGGTACGAGCAGTACTTC. Amino acid sequence: CASSADGYEQYF. This chain joins TRBV5-4 and TRBJ2-7; D unclear. The germline gives CDR1 SGHNT, CDR2 YYREEE (reference sequence). This CDR3 comprises 12 residues. Trimming stripped 4 bases from V and 4 bases from J, with 9 bases between.

Comment on this clone: Other nucleotide sequences in the sample specify the same CDR3. The genes are TRBV11-2 and TRBJ2-5, with 7 bases aligning to TRBD1. After removal of 0 bases from V and 2 bases from J, the junction contained 3 bases not matched to a gene. From germline, CDR1 is SGHAT and CDR2 FQNNGV. The CDR3 runs 15 residues. The DNA of the CDR3 is TGTGCCAGCAGCTTAGACGGCAGGGGGCAAGAGACCCAGTACTTC. Its translation is CASSLDGRGQETQYF.

J is TRBJ2-1 and V is TRBV7-5; whether TRBD2, the table's D call, matches the DNA was not checked. TRBV7-5 is termed a pseudogene. The CDR3 totals 14 residues. The CDR3 coding sequence is TGTGCCAGAAGCTCCCGGGACTCGGGAGGTGAGCAGTTCTTC. This translates into CARSSRDSGGEQFF.

This clone was counted between two and nine times. The rearrangement joins TRBV27 to TRBJ2-4; TRBD1 or TRBD2 may be the D gene (5 bases each). This CDR3 comprises 16 residues. V lost 5 bases and J 0 bases, leaving 14 bases between the germline ends. Germline V lookup: CDR1 MNHEY, CDR2 SMNVEV (reference sequence). CDR3 coding DNA: TGTGCCAGCAGTCTAGGGACCCAACTAGCCAAAAACATTCAGTACTTC. Residues: CASSLGTQLAKNIQYF.

V is TRBV6-1 and J is TRBJ1-3; D gene ambiguous. The CDR3 runs to 17 residues. Germline loops: CDR1 MNHNS, CDR2 SASEGT. Trimming cost V 4 bases and J 3 bases, with 19 bases left between them. Written as DNA, the CDR3 is TGTGCCAGCAGTGTCTTCACTTCGGCAGAACATGGAAACACCATATATTTT. Translated, it gives CASSVFTSAEHGNTIYF.

Worth noting for this clone: Other DNA sequences in the sample encode the same CDR3. The rearrangement uses TRBV9 and TRBJ2-3; tentatively, D is TRBD1 or TRBD2 (5 bases each). CDR1 is SGDLS and CDR2 is YYNGEE in the germline V gene. The CDR3 runs to 15 residues. V was shortened by 2 bases and J by 0 bases, with 10 bases between the two germline ends. The CDR3 DNA follows: TGTGCCAGCAGCGTCGATGAGGGGAGCACAGATACGCAGTATTTT. It translates to CASSVDEGSTDTQYF.

This rearrangement joins TRBV20-1 to TRBJ1-2; D might be TRBD1 (5 bases). Germline values: CDR1 DFQATT, CDR2 SNEGSKA (reference sequence). The CDR3 runs 11 residues. Deletions cut 5 bases from V and 8 bases from J, with 12 bases between. CDR3 loop: CSAGGLKGYTF. In DNA, the CDR3 is TGCAGTGCTGGGGGATTAAAAGGCTACACCTTC.

This sequence joins TRBV11-3 and TRBJ2-1; D is unclear. The germline V gene encodes CDR1 SGHNT and CDR2 YENEEA. The germline V and J ends were trimmed by 0 bases and 8 bases, with 8 bases remaining between them. CDR3 length: 13 amino acids. CDR3 nucleotide sequence: TGTGCCAGCAGCTTAGATCGGATGGATGAGCAGTTCTTC. It yields the protein CASSLDRMDEQFF.

V gene TRBV2 combines with J gene TRBJ1-6; 7 nucleotides agree with TRBD1. This CDR3 region has 14 residues. Germline-derived CDR1 and CDR2 are SNHLY and FYNNEI. Unmatched junction bases numbered 14, after V lost 10 bases and J lost 11 bases. CDR3 sequence (DNA): TGTGCCACTACAAGACAGGGTGGTAGTACACCCCTCCACTTT. This gives the protein CATTRQGGSTPLHF.

The chain employs TRBV18 and TRBJ2-2; the match to TRBD2 covers 11 bases. V lost 1 base and J lost 4; bases outside the gene matches: 5. The CDR3 extends over 17 amino acids. Looked up from germline, CDR1 is KGHSH and CDR2 is LQKENI. The CDR3 here is CASSPQMTSGITGELFF. The DNA for the CDR3 is TGTGCCAGCTCACCACAAATGACTAGCGGGATCACCGGGGAGCTGTTTTTT.

The chain couples TRBV5-1 to TRBJ2-2; D is unclear. Trimming left V 5 bases short and J 1 base short, with 12 bases between. CDR3 length: 15 residues. Germline V gene lookup returns CDR1 SGHRS and CDR2 YFSETQ. The CDR3 bases are TGCGCCAGCAGAGTCCCGGGCAAGAACACCGGGGAGCTGTTTTTT. Protein sequence: CASRVPGKNTGELFF.

The chain has TRBV19 and TRBJ1-4; 11 bases match TRBD1. The germline gives CDR1 LNHDA, CDR2 SQIVND (reference sequence). Unmatched junction bases numbered 4, after V lost 3 bases and J lost 7 bases. The CDR3 spans 15 residues. The CDR3: CASSIPGQGGEKLFF. CDR3 sequence (DNA): TGTGCCAGTAGTATCCCGGGACAGGGGGGTGAAAAACTGTTTTTT. The variable domain in full, completed from reference TRBV19 and TRBJ1-4, reads DGGITQSPKYLFRKEGQNVTLSCEQNLNHDAMYWYRQDPGQGLRLIYYSQIVNDFQKGDIAEGYSVSREKKESFPLTVTSAQKNPTAFYLCASSIPGQGGEKLFFGSGTQLSVL.

The rearrangement joins TRBV5-1 to TRBJ2-1, with 9 bases lining up with TRBD1. The germline gives CDR1 SGHRS, CDR2 YFSETQ. The V and J ends lost 5 bases and 0 bases, in that order; junction bases with no gene match: 9. The CDR3 is made up of 17 amino acids. The CDR3 reads CASRGQGSWDSYNEQFF. The CDR3 region has the DNA TGCGCCAGCAGAGGACAGGGGTCCTGGGACTCCTACAATGAGCAGTTCTTC.

The rearrangement links TRBV5-1 to TRBJ2-7; perhaps TRBD2 as D (6 bases). V lost 4 bases, J lost 6 bases, and 17 bases lay in between. Looked up from germline, CDR1 is SGHRS and CDR2 is YFSETQ. The CDR3 sequence is 14 residues long. CDR3 in amino acids: CASSPQLATGEQYF. In DNA, the CDR3 is TGCGCCAGCAGCCCGCAACTAGCAACGGGCGAGCAGTACTTC.

The chain is built from TRBV18 and TRBJ2-5, with D perhaps being TRBD1 or TRBD2 (5 bases each). Germline V gene sequence: CDR1 KGHSH, CDR2 LQKENI. Trimming shortened V by 3 bases and J by 3 bases, and 14 bases separated the two germline ends. The CDR3 is 15 amino acids. This CDR3 reads CASSPFWDGEETQYF. CDR3 nucleotide sequence: TGTGCCAGCTCACCGTTTTGGGACGGGGAAGAGACCCAGTACTTC.

The chain employs TRBV27 and TRBJ1-3, with TRBD1 matching over 9 bases. Per germline, CDR1 MNHEY and CDR2 SMNVEV (reference sequence). This CDR3 is 17 amino acids long. V lost 4 bases to trimming and J lost 4 bases; unmatched junction nucleotides: 11. CDR3 sequence (DNA): TGTGCCAGCAGTTACCCCGGGACAGGGACATCCGGAAACACCATATATTTT. Protein sequence: CASSYPGTGTSGNTIYF.

Here the CDR3 DNA reads TGTGCCAGCAGCGAGGGGTGGGTGGGGCCTGCAACTAATGAAAAACTGTTTTTT. This codes for CASSEGWVGPATNEKLFF. V gene TRBV7-8 combines with J gene TRBJ1-4, with D possibly being TRBD1 (5 bases). CDR1 is SGHVS and CDR2 is FQNEAQ in the germline V gene. V lost 5 bases, J lost 0 bases, and 19 bases lay in between. The CDR3 totals 18 residues.